This record concerns one T cell receptor (beta chain) sequence. Next came a second PCR, run for about 7 to 12 cycles, which used a sample-barcoded 5' primer along with a J-beta primer mix. TCRdb re-called the 5' RACE reads with MiXCR, one entry per CDR3 protein. The sample records 1.8 million or so distinct CDR3 sequences, approximately 39% being singletons. Trimming removed 5 bases at V and 6 bases at J, with 14 bases between. This CDR3 contains 13 residues. These data originate in a study of blood T cells in healthy people across ages. The source of this sequence is a human donor in good health. V gene TRBV12-3 or TRBV12-4 combines with J gene TRBJ2-7; weak D call: TRBD2 (7 bases). The material sequenced was blood. The CDR3 is CASSEGGGTEQYF. CDR3 nucleotide sequence: TGTGCCAGCAGTGAAGGGGGAGGGACCGAGCAGTACTTC.